This TCR beta chain is drawn from a study of blood T cell repertoires in COVID-19. At the level of the study: From the United States, Italy and Spain came samples of acute and convalescent COVID-19. The cDNA or gDNA used as material had been derived from T cells, B-cell-depleted T cells, or PBMCs.

The Seattle patients, enrolled during active infection, were followed longitudinally. CDR1 and CDR2 from the germline V gene are LGHNT and FRNRAP. The V gene end was trimmed by 4 bases and the J gene end by 5 bases; junction bases not matched to a gene: 7. This CDR3 region has 15 residues. Original processing notes: For nucleated cells, counts were estimated from reference gene primer amplification. The protocol was immunoSEQ multiplex PCR, while the TCRdb copy is restricted to in-frame clones and leaves out a portion. That table is the source of V, J and clone size, and D and trimming were worked out from the DNA. The sample has 250,000 to 350,000 clones; more than 80% are singletons.

The V gene is TRBV12-5, the J gene TRBJ2-5, with 10 bases lining up with TRBD1. Sequencing was carried out using peripheral blood. The source is a woman in her fifties or sixties with COVID-19, enrolled during active disease. The CDR3 sequence: CASGSGQGSFETQYF. In DNA, the CDR3 is TGTGCTAGTGGTTCGGGACAGGGGTCTTTTGAGACCCAGTACTTC.